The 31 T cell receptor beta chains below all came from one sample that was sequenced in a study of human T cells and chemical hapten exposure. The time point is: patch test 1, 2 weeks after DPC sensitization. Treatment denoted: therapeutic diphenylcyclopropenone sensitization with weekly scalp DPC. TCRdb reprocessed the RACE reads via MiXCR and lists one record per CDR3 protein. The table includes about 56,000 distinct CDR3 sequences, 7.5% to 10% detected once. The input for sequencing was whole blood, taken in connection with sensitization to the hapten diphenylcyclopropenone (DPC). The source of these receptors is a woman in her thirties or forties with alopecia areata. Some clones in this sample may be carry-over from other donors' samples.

The DNA for the CDR3 is TGTGCCAGCAGCAGACAGCCGATTCGAGAGACCCAGTACTTC. Its translation is CASSRQPIRETQYF. The chain is built from TRBV9 and TRBJ2-5; TRBD1 might be the D (5 bases). The V gene's germline CDR1 is SGDLS and CDR2 YYNGEE. V lost 4 bases and J lost 4, with 14 bases in between. The CDR3 covers 14 residues.

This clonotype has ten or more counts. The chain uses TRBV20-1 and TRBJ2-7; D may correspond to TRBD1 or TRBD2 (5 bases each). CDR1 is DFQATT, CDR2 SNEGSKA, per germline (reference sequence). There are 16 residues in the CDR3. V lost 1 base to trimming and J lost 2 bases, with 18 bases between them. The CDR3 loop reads CSARGGEKEGTYEQYF. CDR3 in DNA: TGCAGTGCTAGAGGAGGGGAGAAAGAGGGAACCTACGAGCAGTACTTC.

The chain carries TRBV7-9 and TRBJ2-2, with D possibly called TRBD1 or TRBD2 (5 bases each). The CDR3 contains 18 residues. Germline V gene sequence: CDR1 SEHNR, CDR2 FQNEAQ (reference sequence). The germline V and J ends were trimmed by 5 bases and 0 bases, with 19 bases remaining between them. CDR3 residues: CASSHGGGGSANTGELFF. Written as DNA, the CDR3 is TGTGCCAGCAGCCATGGAGGTGGGGGATCAGCGAACACCGGGGAGCTGTTTTTT.

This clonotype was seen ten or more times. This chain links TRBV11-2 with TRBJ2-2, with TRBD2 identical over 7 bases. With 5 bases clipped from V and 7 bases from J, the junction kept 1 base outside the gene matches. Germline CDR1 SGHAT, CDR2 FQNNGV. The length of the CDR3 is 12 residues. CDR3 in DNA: TGTGCCAGCAGCGCGGGGGTCGGGGAGCTGTTTTTT. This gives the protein CASSAGVGELFF.

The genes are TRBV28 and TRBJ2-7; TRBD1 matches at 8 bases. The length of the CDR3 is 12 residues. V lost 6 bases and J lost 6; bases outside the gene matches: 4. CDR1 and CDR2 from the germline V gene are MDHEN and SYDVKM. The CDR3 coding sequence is TGTGCCAGCAGCTGGACAGGGAGCGAGCAGTACTTC. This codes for CASSWTGSEQYF. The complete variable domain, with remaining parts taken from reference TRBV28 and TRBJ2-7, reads DVKVTQSSRYLVKRTGEKVFLECVQDMDHENMFWYRQDPGLGLRLIYFSYDVKMKEKGDIPEGYSVSREKKERFSLILESASTNQTSMYLCASSWTGSEQYFGPGTRLTVT.

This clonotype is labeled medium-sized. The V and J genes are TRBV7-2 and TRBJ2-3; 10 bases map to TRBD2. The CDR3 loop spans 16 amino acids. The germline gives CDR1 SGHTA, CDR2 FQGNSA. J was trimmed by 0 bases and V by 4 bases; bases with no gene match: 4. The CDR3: CASSSQRGGSTDTQYF. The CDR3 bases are TGTGCCAGCAGCTCGCAGCGGGGGGGAAGCACAGATACGCAGTATTTT.

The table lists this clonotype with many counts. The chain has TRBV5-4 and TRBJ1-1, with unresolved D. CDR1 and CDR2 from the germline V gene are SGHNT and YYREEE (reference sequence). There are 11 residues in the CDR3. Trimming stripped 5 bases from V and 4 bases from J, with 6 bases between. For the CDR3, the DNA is TGTGCCAGCAGTTCTATCACTGAAGCTTTCTTT. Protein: CASSSITEAFF.

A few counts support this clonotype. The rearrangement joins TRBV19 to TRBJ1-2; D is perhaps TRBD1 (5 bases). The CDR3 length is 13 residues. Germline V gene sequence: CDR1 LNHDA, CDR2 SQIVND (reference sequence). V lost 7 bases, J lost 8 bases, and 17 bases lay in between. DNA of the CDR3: TGTGCCAGTATTGGGCGTCTGGGGGTCGGCTACACCTTC. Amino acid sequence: CASIGRLGVGYTF.

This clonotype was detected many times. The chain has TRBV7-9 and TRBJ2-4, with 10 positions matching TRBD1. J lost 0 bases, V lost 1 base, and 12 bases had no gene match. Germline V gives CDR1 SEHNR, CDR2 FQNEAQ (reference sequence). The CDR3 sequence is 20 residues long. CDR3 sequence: CASSLVVGTGANLAKNIQYF. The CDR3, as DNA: TGTGCCAGCAGCTTAGTCGTTGGGACAGGGGCAAATCTAGCCAAAAACATTCAGTACTTC.

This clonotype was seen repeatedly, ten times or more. CDR3 coding DNA: TGCAGCGTTGCCGGTCAGCGGAATGAAAAACTGTTTTTT. Its protein product is CSVAGQRNEKLFF. The V gene is TRBV29-1, the J gene TRBJ1-4, with D unclear. The germline CDR1 and CDR2 sequences are SQVTM and ANQGSEA. Trimming stripped 4 bases from V and 5 bases from J, with 11 bases between. The CDR3 extends over 13 amino acids.

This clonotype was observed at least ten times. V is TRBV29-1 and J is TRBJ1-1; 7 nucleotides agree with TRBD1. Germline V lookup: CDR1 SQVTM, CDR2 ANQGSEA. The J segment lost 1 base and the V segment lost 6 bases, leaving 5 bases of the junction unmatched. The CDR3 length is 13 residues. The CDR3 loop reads CSVPGGRNTEAFF. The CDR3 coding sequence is TGCAGCGTGCCAGGGGGTAGGAACACTGAAGCTTTCTTT.

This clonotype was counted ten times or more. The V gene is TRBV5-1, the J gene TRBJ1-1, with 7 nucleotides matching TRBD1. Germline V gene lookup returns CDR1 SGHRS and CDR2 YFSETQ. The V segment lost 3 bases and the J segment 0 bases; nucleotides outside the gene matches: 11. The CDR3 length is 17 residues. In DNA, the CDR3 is TGCGCCAGCAGCTCGGGGTGGACAGGAGAATTGAACACTGAAGCTTTCTTT. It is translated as CASSSGWTGELNTEAFF. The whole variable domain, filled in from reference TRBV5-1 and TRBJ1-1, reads KAGVTQTPRYLIKTRGQQVTLSCSPISGHRSVSWYQQTPGQGLQFLFEYFSETQRNKGNFPGRFSGRQFSNSRSEMNVSTLELGDSALYLCASSSGWTGELNTEAFFGQGTRLTVV.

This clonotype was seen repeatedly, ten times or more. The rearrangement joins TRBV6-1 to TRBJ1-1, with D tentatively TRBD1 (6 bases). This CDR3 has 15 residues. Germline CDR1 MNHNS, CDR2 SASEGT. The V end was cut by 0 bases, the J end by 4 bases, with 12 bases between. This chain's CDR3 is CASSEAGTGSTEAFF. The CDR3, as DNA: TGTGCCAGCAGTGAAGCGGGTACAGGGAGCACTGAAGCTTTCTTT.

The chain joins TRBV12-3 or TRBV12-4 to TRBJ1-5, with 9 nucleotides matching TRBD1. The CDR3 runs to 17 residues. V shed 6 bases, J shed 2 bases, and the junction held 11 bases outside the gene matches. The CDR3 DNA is TGTGCCAGCAGCTCGACCGACAGGGGGTGGGGCAATCAGCCCCAGCATTTT. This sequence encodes CASSSTDRGWGNQPQHF.

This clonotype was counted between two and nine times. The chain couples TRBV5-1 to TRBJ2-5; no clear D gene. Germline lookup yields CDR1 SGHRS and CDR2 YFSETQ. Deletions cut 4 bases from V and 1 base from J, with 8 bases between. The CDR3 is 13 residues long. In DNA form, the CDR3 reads TGCGCCAGCAGCGGTGAGATCCAAGAGACCCAGTACTTC. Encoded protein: CASSGEIQETQYF.

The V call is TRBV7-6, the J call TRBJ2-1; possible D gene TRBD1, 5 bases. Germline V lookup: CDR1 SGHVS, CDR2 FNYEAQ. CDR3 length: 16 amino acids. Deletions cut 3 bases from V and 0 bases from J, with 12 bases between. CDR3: CASSFRTGDSYNEQFF. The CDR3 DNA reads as TGTGCCAGCAGCTTCCGAACAGGTGACTCCTACAATGAGCAGTTCTTC. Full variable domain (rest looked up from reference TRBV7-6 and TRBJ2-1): GAGVSQSPRYKVTKRGQDVALRCDPISGHVSLYWYRQALGQGPEFLTYFNYEAQQDKSGLPNDRFSAERPEGSISTLTIQRTEQRDSAMYRCASSFRTGDSYNEQFFGPGTRLTVL.

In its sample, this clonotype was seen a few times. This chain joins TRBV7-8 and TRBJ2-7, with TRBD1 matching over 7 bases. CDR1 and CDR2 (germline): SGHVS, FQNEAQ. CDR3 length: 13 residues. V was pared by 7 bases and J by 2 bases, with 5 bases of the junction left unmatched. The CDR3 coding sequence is TGTGCCAGCACCGGGACAGACACCTACGAGCAGTACTTC. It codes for CASTGTDTYEQYF.

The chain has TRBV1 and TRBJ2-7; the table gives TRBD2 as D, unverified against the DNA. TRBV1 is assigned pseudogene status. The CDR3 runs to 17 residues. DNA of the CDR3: TGCACCAGCAGCCTCGCGGCCACGGAATTCTGTAGCGGCGAGCAGTACTTC. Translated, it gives CTSSLAATEFCSGEQYF.

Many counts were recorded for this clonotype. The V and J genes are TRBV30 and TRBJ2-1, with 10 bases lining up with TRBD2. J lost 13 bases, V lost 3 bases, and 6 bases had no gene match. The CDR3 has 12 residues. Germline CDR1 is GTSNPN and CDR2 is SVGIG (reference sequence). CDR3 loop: CAWRLTSGDQFF. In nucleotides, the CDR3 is TGTGCCTGGAGGTTAACTAGCGGGGACCAGTTCTTC.

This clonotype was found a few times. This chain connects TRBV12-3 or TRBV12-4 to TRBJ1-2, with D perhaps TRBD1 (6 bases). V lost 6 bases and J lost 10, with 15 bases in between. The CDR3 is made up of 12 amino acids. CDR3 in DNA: TGTGCCAGCAGCCCAGGGGCGGGCCCCTACACCTTC. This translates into CASSPGAGPYTF.

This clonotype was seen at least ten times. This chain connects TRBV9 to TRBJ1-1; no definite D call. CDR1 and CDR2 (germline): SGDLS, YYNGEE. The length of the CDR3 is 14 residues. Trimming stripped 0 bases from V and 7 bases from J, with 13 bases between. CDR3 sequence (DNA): TGTGCCAGCAGCGTAGGAACCCCTTTGGGTGAAGCTTTCTTT. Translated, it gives CASSVGTPLGEAFF.

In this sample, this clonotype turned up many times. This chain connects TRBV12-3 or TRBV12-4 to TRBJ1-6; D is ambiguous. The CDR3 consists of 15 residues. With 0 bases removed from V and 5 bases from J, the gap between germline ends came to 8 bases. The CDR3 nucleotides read TGTGCCAGCAGTTTAGCGGGCAGGAATAATTCACCCCTCCACTTT. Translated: CASSLAGRNNSPLHF.

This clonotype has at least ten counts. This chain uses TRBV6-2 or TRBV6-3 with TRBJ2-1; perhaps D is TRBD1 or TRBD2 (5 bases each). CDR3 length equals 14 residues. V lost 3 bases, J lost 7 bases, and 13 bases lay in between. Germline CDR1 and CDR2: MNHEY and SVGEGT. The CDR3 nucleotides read TGTGCCAGCAGTTATTTCCCCGAGGGGAATGAGCAGTTCTTC. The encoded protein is CASSYFPEGNEQFF.

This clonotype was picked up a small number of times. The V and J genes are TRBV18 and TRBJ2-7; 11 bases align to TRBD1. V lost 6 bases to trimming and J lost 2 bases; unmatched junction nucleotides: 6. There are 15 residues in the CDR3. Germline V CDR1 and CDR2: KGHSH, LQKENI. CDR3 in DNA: TGTGCCAGCTCTTCCCCGGGACAGGGGGCCTACGAGCAGTACTTC. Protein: CASSSPGQGAYEQYF.

In nucleotides, the CDR3 is TGCAGCGCGGGGGAACTAGTCCCCTACGAGCAGTACTTC. This gives the protein CSAGELVPYEQYF. The J gene is TRBJ2-7, the V gene TRBV29-1; D possibly corresponds to TRBD2 (6 bases). Germline CDR1 reads SQVTM; CDR2 reads ANQGSEA. The CDR3 contains 13 residues. V lost 7 bases to trimming and J lost 2 bases, with 15 bases between them.

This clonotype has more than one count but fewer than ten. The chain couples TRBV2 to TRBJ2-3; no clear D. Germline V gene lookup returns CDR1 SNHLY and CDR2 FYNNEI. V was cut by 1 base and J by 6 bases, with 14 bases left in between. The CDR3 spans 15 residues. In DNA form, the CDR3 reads TGTGCCAGCAGTGAAGGGGTGAGGAGCTGGGATACGCAGTATTTT. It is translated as CASSEGVRSWDTQYF.

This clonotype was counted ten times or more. CDR3 sequence reads: CASSLDRAGSGELFF. The CDR3 DNA reads TGTGCCAGCAGCTTAGATCGCGCGGGGTCCGGGGAGCTGTTTTTT. The V and J genes are TRBV11-2 and TRBJ2-2, with D perhaps TRBD2 (6 bases). V lost 0 bases, J lost 6 bases, and 11 bases lay in between. Germline V lookup: CDR1 SGHAT, CDR2 FQNNGV. CDR3 length: 15 residues.

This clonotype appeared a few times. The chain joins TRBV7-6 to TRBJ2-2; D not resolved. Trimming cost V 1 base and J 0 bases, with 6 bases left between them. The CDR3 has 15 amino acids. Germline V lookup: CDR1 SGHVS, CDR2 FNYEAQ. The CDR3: CASSLVRSNTGELFF. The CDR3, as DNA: TGTGCCAGCAGCTTAGTTCGATCGAACACCGGGGAGCTGTTTTTT.

The CDR3 nucleotides read TGTGCCAGCGGGACAGGGGGCAGTCATGGCAATCAGCCCCAGCATTTT. It translates to CASGTGGSHGNQPQHF. J is TRBJ1-5 and V is TRBV19, with TRBD1 matching 12 bases. Germline V gene sequence: CDR1 LNHDA, CDR2 SQIVND (reference sequence). Germline trimming cut 9 bases from V and 2 bases from J; bases unmatched to any gene: 8. The CDR3 extends over 16 amino acids.

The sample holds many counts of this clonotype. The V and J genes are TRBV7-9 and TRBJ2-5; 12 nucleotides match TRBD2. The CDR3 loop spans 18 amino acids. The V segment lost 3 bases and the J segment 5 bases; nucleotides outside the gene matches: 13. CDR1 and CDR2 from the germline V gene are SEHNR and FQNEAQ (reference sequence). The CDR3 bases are TGTGCCAGCAGCTTGAGTGATGCTAGCGGGGGGGTCGCGGAGACCCAGTACTTC. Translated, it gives CASSLSDASGGVAETQYF.

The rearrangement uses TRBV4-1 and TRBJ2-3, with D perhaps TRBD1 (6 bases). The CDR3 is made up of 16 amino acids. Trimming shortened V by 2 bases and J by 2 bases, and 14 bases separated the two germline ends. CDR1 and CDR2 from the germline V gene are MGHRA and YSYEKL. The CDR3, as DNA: TGCGCCAGCAGCCAAAACGAGGACAGCAACACAGATACGCAGTATTTT. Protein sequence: CASSQNEDSNTDTQYF.